This TCR beta chain was sequenced for a study of CD8+ T cells in alopecia areata. As for the study in general: Treatment comprised oral tofacitinib, 5 to 10 mg twice daily, in treated patients.

Extracted RNA was reverse transcribed, and the resulting cDNA served as sequencing template. Assay used: immunoSEQ multiplex PCR; TCRdb lists only in-frame clones, some missing. Among over 200,000 clones listed, 50% to 70% were seen once. The ends were cut back, 0 bases at V and 2 bases at J, with 7 bases in the middle. Germline V gene sequence: CDR1 SGHRS, CDR2 YFSETQ. The CDR3 loop spans 14 amino acids. Study conclusions and caveats: Besides other cells, scalp samples also yield sequences of resident alphabeta T cells from normal skin.

This clone came up a few times. Its antigen is unknown. Sorting of PBMCs yielded the CD4+ and CD8+ T cells. The sample consisted of CD4+ T cells sorted from blood, taken at week 0. The receptor was isolated from a human donor with alopecia areata. The chain is built from TRBV5-1 and TRBJ2-3; D ambiguous. The CDR3 sequence is CASSLGAPTDTQYF. As DNA, the CDR3 is TGCGCCAGCAGCTTGGGGGCCCCCACAGATACGCAGTATTTT.